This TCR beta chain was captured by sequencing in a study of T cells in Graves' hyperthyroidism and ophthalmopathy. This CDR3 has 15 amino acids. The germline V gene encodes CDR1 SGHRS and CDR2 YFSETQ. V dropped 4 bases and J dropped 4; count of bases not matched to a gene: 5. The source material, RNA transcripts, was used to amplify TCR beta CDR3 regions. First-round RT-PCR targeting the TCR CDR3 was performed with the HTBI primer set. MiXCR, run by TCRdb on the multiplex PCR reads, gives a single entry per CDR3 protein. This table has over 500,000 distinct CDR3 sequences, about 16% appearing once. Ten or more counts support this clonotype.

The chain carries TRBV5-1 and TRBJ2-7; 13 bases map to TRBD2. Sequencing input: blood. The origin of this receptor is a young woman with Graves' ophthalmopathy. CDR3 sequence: CASSTGTSGAYEQYF. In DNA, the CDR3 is TGCGCCAGCAGCACCGGGACTAGCGGGGCTTACGAGCAGTACTTC. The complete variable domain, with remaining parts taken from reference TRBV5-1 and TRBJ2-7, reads KAGVTQTPRYLIKTRGQQVTLSCSPISGHRSVSWYQQTPGQGLQFLFEYFSETQRNKGNFPGRFSGRQFSNSRSEMNVSTLELGDSALYLCASSTGTSGAYEQYFGPGTRLTVT.